A single T cell receptor (beta chain) is shown here with its context. This entry comes from a study of beta chain features in type 1 diabetes. The ends were cut back, 8 bases at V and 1 base at J, with 12 bases in the middle. CDR3 length equals 13 residues. Germline CDR1 reads SGHTA; CDR2 reads FQGNSA. Via the markers CD45RO/CCR7/CD25/CD127/CD95/CD27, stem cell-like memory, regulatory, central memory and naive CD4+ cells were sorted. cDNA synthesis used the whole RNA isolate, giving expressed TCRB sequences. Measured with immunoSEQ multiplex PCR; TCRdb has only the in-frame clones, and not every one. Among around 250,000 clones listed, less than 35% were seen once.

This chain uses TRBV7-2 with TRBJ2-7; D remains unclear. This clonotype was sampled from a man aged 25 to 40 in good health. Sequencing was done on a sample of central memory CD4+ T cells from blood. The CDR3 here is CASALVGSYEQYF. CDR3 DNA sequence: TGTGCCAGCGCCCTGGTGGGATCCTACGAGCAGTACTTC.